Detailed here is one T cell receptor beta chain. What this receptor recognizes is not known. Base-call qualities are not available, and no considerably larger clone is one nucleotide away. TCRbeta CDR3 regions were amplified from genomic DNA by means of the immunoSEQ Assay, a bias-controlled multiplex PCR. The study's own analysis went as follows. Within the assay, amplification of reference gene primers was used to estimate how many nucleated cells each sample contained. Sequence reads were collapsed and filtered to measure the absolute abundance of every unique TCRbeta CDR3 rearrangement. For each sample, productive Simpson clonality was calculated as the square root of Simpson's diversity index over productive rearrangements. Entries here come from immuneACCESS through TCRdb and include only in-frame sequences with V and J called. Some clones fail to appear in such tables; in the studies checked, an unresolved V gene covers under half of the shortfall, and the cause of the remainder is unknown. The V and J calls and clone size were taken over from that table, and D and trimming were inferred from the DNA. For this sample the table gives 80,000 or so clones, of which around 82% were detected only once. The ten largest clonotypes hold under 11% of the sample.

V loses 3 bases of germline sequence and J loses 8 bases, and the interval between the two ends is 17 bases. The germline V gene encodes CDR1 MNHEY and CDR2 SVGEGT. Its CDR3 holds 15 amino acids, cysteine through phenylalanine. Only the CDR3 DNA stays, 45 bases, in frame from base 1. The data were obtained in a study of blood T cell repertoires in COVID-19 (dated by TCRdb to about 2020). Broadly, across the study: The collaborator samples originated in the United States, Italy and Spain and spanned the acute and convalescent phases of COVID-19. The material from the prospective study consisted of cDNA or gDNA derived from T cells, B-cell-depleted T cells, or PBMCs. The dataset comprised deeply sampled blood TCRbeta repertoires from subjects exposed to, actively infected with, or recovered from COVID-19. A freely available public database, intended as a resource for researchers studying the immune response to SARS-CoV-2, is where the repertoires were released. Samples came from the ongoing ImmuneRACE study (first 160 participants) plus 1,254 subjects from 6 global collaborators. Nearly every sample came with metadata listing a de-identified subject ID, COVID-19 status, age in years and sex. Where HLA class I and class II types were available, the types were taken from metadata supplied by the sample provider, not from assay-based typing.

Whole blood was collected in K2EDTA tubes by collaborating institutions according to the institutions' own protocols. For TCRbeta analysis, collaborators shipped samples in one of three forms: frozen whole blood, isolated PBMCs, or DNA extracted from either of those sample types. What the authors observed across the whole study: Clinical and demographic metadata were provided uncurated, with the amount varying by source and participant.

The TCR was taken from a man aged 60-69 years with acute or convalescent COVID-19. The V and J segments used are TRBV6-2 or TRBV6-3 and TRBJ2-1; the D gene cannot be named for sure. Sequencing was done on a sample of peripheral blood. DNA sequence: TGTGCCAGCAGTTATCGAAGAGTAGCATCCGATGAGCAGTTCTTC. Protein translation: CASSYRRVASDEQFF.